This T cell receptor (beta chain) came from a study of Graves' ophthalmopathy and Graves' hyperthyroidism (dated by TCRdb to between 2017 and 2018). For the study in its entirety: Peripheral blood was collected at initial diagnosis, prior to any treatment. TCR beta repertoire signatures were used to distinguish Graves' ophthalmopathy from Graves' hyperthyroidism and to predict progression to ophthalmopathy. In total, some 130 blood samples were TCR-sequenced: around 42 ophthalmopathy, roughly 77 hyperthyroidism and about 17 hyperthyroidism-to-ophthalmopathy patients. To explore V-J signatures that separate ophthalmopathy from hyperthyroidism, a discovery set of about a hundred patients was enrolled, consisting of 40 to 45 with ophthalmopathy and around 60 with stable hyperthyroidism. An independent validation cohort was composed of fewer than 20 hyperthyroidism patients and around 15 patients who later progressed from hyperthyroidism to ophthalmopathy. In five or six hyperthyroidism patients, the T-cell repertoire of thyroid tissue was compared with the T-cell repertoire of blood. Once sampling was done, hyperthyroidism patients were given methimazole at a starting dose of 30 mg daily, while ophthalmopathy patients were given high-dose intravenous methylprednisolone. The 80 to 100 discovery patients were randomly divided into training and test sets at a 7:3 ratio. Overall study results and their limits: No statistical method was used to predetermine the sample size, and group allocation was not hidden from the investigators. In cross-validation, the 13-signature model distinguished ophthalmopathy from stable hyperthyroidism with nearly 90% sensitivity and just under 84% specificity, and in the test set the corresponding values were around 78% and 73%. Among expanded thyroid clonotypes with frequency above 0.001, most also showed up in blood, which suggests that blood repertoires may reflect the thyroid immune response. In validation, the model predicted ophthalmopathy progression with about 64% sensitivity and about 77% specificity; some twelve predicted patients were CT-confirmed with GO in a median of roughly 6.8 months.

About this clonotype itself: Its specific antigen is unknown. One base away there is no much larger clone; base qualities are not given.

Ophthalmopathy patients had moderately to severely active disease, Clinical Activity Score of at least 3, NOSPECS grade of at least 4, and disease duration under 3 months. Patients were excluded if they had other autoimmune diseases, uncontrolled infections, pregnancy or lactation. Clinical symptoms, serum thyroxine, TRAb, thyroid ultrasound and orbital computed tomography were used for diagnosis. PBMCs were isolated from 7.5 to 10 ml of fresh peripheral blood by Ficoll-Paque density gradient centrifugation. Total RNA was extracted with Trizol reagent and quality-checked on an Agilent 2100 Bioanalyzer. For repertoire sequencing, the TCR beta CDR3 regions were amplified from RNA transcripts. HTBI primers and the Qiagen OneStep RT-PCR kit were used in a first-round RT-PCR, which was followed by a second-round multiplex PCR, size selection and purification. The libraries underwent paired-end sequencing with 100 bp reads on an Illumina HiSeq2000. Per the authors' processing: SOAPnuke was used to process the reads, removing any read that contained adapters or uncalled bases, had a mean Phred below 15, or lacked an exact match to the constant primer or identifier. COPE v1.2.5 was used to merge high-quality paired reads. Each unique nucleotide sequence was treated as a clonotype, and MiTCR v1.1 was used to align the clonotypes to the IMGT TRB V, D and J references. Only V-J combinations with frequency above 0.0001 were analysed, covering approximately 99% of repertoires. For each V-J combination, a TCR clonal expansion and chaos score was defined as F50 clonal expansion divided by the chaos observed in the TCRdist matrix. Welch's t-statistics and random forest were used to reduce the features to 10 to 15 V-J combinations, which were then used as input to a naive Bayes classifier. Thyroid-blood repertoire similarity was quantified with the Morisita-Horn index. The raw public data were reprocessed by TCRdb itself: fastp quality trimming at Q25, MiXCR clonotype calling, in-frame beta chains only. When rows share a CDR3 protein, they turn into one entry using the most common DNA and genes. TCRdb's processing, not the authors' own work, is the source of the V and J calls. Recorded for this sample are approximately 210,000 distinct CDR3 sequences; 29% of them occurred a single time. The ten largest clones capture approximately 8.2% of the sample.

The source of this sequence is a middle-aged man with Graves' ophthalmopathy. Donor details come from another sample of the same person, matched by shared clones. Sequenced sample: peripheral blood.

DNA sequence: TGCGCCAGCAGCTTGGCACGGACCGGGGAGCTGTTTTTT. Its product reads: CASSLARTGELFF. The chain links TRBV5-1 with TRBJ2-2; the D gene cannot be resolved reliably. At the junction V is shortened by 0 bases and J by 5 bases, with 5 bases in between. CDR1 SGHRS and CDR2 YFSETQ are derived from the germline V gene. Including the terminal cysteine and phenylalanine, the CDR3 comprises 13 residues. CDR3 DNA only is kept here, 39 bases in frame from base 1.